This TCR beta chain was recorded in a study of neurological immune-mediated disorders. The CDR3 spans 14 residues. V gave up 2 bases and J gave up 4 bases; unmatched junction bases: 3. 5'RACE employing 10-nucleotide random UMIs yielded the cDNA. Using its own MiXCR run on the 5' RACE reads, TCRdb lists one record per CDR3 protein. The data hold about 62,000 distinct CDR3 sequences, with more than 4% observed a single time. The study built unsorted libraries from 2 million PBMCs kept at -80 C. In its sample, this clonotype was seen many times. What it recognizes is unknown. Study conclusions and caveats: Phylogenetic grouping assigned the repertoires of 18 of 34 multiple sclerosis patients to a single cluster of related CDR3 sequences. This cluster may be a repertoire-level signature. No sharing of CDR3 amino acid sequences was observed among expanded clones across subjects, suggesting private repertoires in all groups.

The genes are TRBV12-3 or TRBV12-4 and TRBJ1-2; 8 nucleotides match TRBD1. Material for sequencing was PBMCs. This TCR came from a woman aged 50 to 60 with multiple sclerosis. CDR3 loop: CASSLPGGTYGYTF. In DNA form, the CDR3 reads TGTGCCAGCAGTTTACCAGGGGGCACCTATGGCTACACCTTC.